One and the same sample provided the 32 T cell receptor beta chains below, sequenced in a study of cytomegalovirus exposure and HLA in healthy donors. The study ran its PCR with 60 Vbeta and 13 Jbeta primers. Measured with immunoSEQ multiplex PCR; TCRdb has only the in-frame clones, and not every one. The sample includes roughly 130,000 clones, approximately 8.7% of them seen just once. The sequenced sample consisted of PBMCs. The receptors here all came from a man in his forties in good health and CMV-seronegative.

This clone was found many times. The chain uses TRBV4-2 and TRBJ2-5, with a possible D match to TRBD2 (6 bases). Per germline, CDR1 LGHNA and CDR2 YNFKEQ. Between the trimmed V and J ends, which lost 1 base and 5 bases, there was a span of 14 bases. This CDR3 is 15 amino acids long. Written as DNA, the CDR3 is TGTGCCAGCAGCCAAGCAGGAGGACTATCCGAGACCCAGTACTTC. The encoded protein is CASSQAGGLSETQYF.

This clone was seen a few times. The J gene is TRBJ1-2, the V gene TRBV5-1; 9 positions agree with TRBD1. The CDR3 sequence is 15 residues long. Germline CDR1 is SGHRS and CDR2 is YFSETQ. V shed 4 bases and J 2 bases; nucleotides not matched to a gene: 6. CDR3 region: CASSPPTGGNYGYTF. DNA of the CDR3: TGCGCCAGCAGCCCGCCGACAGGGGGAAACTATGGCTACACCTTC. Together with reference TRBV5-1 and TRBJ1-2, the CDR3 gives the full variable domain: KAGVTQTPRYLIKTRGQQVTLSCSPISGHRSVSWYQQTPGQGLQFLFEYFSETQRNKGNFPGRFSGRQFSNSRSEMNVSTLELGDSALYLCASSPPTGGNYGYTFGSGTRLTVV.

The chain couples TRBV27 to TRBJ2-2; maybe TRBD1 (5 bases). Trimming cost V 3 bases and J 3 bases, with 11 bases left between them. The germline CDR1 and CDR2 sequences are MNHEY and SMNVEV (reference sequence). The CDR3 is 15 residues long. This chain's CDR3 is CASSFYQGDTGELFF. The CDR3 DNA is TGTGCCAGCAGTTTCTACCAGGGTGACACCGGGGAGCTGTTTTTT.

The V and J genes are TRBV11-2 and TRBJ1-1; the D gene is possibly TRBD1 (6 bases). The ends were cut back, 3 bases at V and 5 bases at J, with 10 bases in the middle. The CDR3 has 13 amino acids. The germline V gene has CDR1 SGHAT and CDR2 FQNNGV. CDR3 nucleotides: TGTGCCAGCAGCTTTACAGGGCGAACTGAAGCTTTCTTT. It translates to CASSFTGRTEAFF.

In this sample, this clone turned up a few times. This chain uses TRBV15 with TRBJ2-3, with 7 bases matching TRBD2. Germline V gives CDR1 LNHNV, CDR2 YYDKDF (reference sequence). The CDR3 contains 15 residues. V lost 8 bases and J lost 3; bases outside the gene matches: 11. CDR3 amino acids: CATSQRGPGTDTQYF. DNA of the CDR3: TGTGCCACCTCCCAGCGGGGCCCGGGTACAGATACGCAGTATTTT.

V usage is TRBV6-1 and J usage is TRBJ2-4; 10 nucleotides agree with TRBD2. Germline CDR1 MNHNS, CDR2 SASEGT. The J segment lost 6 bases and the V segment lost 3 bases, leaving 5 bases of the junction unmatched. The CDR3 is made up of 15 amino acids. As DNA, the CDR3 is TGTGCCAGCAGTGATCTTAGCGGGGGGTTAAACATTCAGTACTTC. Translation: CASSDLSGGLNIQYF.

Only a few counts were recorded for this clone. The V and J genes are TRBV7-2 and TRBJ1-2; 7 bases line up with TRBD1. V gave up 5 bases and J gave up 4 bases; unmatched junction bases: 10. The germline CDR1 and CDR2 sequences are SGHTA and FQGNSA. CDR3 length: 15 residues. CDR3: CASSQDPQGTYGYTF. The CDR3 nucleotides are TGTGCCAGCAGCCAGGATCCACAGGGGACCTATGGCTACACCTTC.

This clone was picked up a small number of times. V is TRBV6-4 and J is TRBJ2-1, with D possibly matching TRBD2 (7 bases). CDR1 and CDR2 from the germline V gene are MRHNA and SNTAGT. The ends were cut back, 4 bases at V and 13 bases at J, with 14 bases in the middle. The length of the CDR3 is 12 residues. The CDR3 nucleotides read TGTGCCAGCAGTGTGGACGGGGGGCCCCAGTTCTTC. Its protein is CASSVDGGPQFF.

The chain recombines TRBV6-5 with TRBJ2-2; the match to TRBD1 covers 10 bases. Germline loops: CDR1 MNHEY, CDR2 SVGAGI. The CDR3 is 14 amino acids. J lost 4 bases, V lost 6 bases, and 2 bases had no gene match. CDR3 DNA sequence: TGTGCCAGCAGGCGGACAGGGGGCACCGGGGAGCTGTTTTTT. This translates into CASRRTGGTGELFF.

The J gene is TRBJ1-5, the V gene TRBV6-1; D uncertain. CDR3 length: 17 residues. Between the trimmed V and J ends, which lost 2 bases and 0 bases, there was a span of 14 bases. Germline CDR1 and CDR2: MNHNS and SASEGT. CDR3 in amino acids: CASSEFTGRDSNQPQHF. Here the CDR3 DNA reads TGTGCCAGCAGTGAATTTACCGGGCGGGATAGCAATCAGCCCCAGCATTTT.

The chain joins TRBV7-6 to TRBJ1-2; D is uncertain. This CDR3 contains 16 residues. Trimming took 5 bases from V and 1 from J, leaving 17 bases between them. From germline, CDR1 is SGHVS and CDR2 FNYEAQ. The DNA of the CDR3 is TGTGCCAGCAGCCCCTGGAGGGCGGAGTTTAACTATGGCTACACCTTC. It translates to CASSPWRAEFNYGYTF.

The chain employs TRBV6-5 and TRBJ2-7, with unresolved D. The ends were cut back, 4 bases at V and 1 base at J, with 11 bases in the middle. The CDR3 has 14 residues. Germline values: CDR1 MNHEY, CDR2 SVGAGI. The CDR3 DNA follows: TGTGCCAGCAGTTCCCTCGTTAGTTCCTACGAGCAGTACTTC. This encodes CASSSLVSSYEQYF.

This chain joins TRBV2 and TRBJ1-2, with D hard to call. The CDR3 contains 12 residues. Per the germline V gene, CDR1 is SNHLY and CDR2 is FYNNEI. The ends were cut back, 0 bases at V and 7 bases at J, with 6 bases in the middle. The CDR3 region is CASSEAGSGYTF. The CDR3 DNA follows: TGTGCCAGCAGTGAAGCAGGGAGTGGCTACACCTTC. Full variable domain (rest looked up from reference TRBV2 and TRBJ1-2): EPEVTQTPSHQVTQMGQEVILRCVPISNHLYFYWYRQILGQKVEFLVSFYNNEISEKSEIFDDQFSVERPDGSNFTLKIRSTKLEDSAMYFCASSEAGSGYTFGSGTRLTVV.

The chain couples TRBV5-4 to TRBJ1-6; 9 bases are shared with TRBD1. After removal of 4 bases from V and 5 bases from J, the junction contained 1 base not matched to a gene. This CDR3 is 14 amino acids long. The V gene's germline CDR1 is SGHNT and CDR2 YYREEE (reference sequence). CDR3 in DNA: TGTGCCAGCAGCAGACAGGGGGATAATTCACCCCTCCACTTT. This encodes CASSRQGDNSPLHF.

The chain recombines TRBV19 with TRBJ1-2; D remains unclear. The CDR3 totals 13 residues. In germline, CDR1 is LNHDA, CDR2 SQIVND (reference sequence). V dropped 3 bases and J dropped 3 bases, with 8 bases sitting between them. DNA for the CDR3: TGTGCCAGTAGTATCCGCGGGGACTATGGCTACACCTTC. This sequence encodes CASSIRGDYGYTF.

V is TRBV7-9 and J is TRBJ2-3; D gene uncertain. The V gene's germline CDR1 is SEHNR and CDR2 FQNEAQ (reference sequence). The CDR3 loop spans 11 amino acids. V shed 5 bases and J shed 4 bases, with 4 bases lying between them. The CDR3 protein is CASSQSDTQYF. For the CDR3, the DNA is TGTGCCAGCAGCCAGTCAGATACGCAGTATTTT.

This clone has more than one count but fewer than ten. Sequence at one end of the junction differs from germline and may be a read error. The V gene is TRBV2, the J gene TRBJ2-7, with D perhaps matching TRBD2 (6 bases). Germline V gene lookup returns CDR1 SNHLY and CDR2 FYNNEI. CDR3 length: 13 residues. The CDR3 sequence: CASSRGSSHEQYF. In DNA, the CDR3 is TGTGCCAGCAGTCGGGGGAGCTCCCACGAGCAGTACTTC.

This clone turned up a few times. CDR3 protein: CASSFDRGELETQYF. The CDR3 coding sequence is TGTGCCAGCAGTTTCGACAGGGGGGAGTTAGAGACCCAGTACTTC. The J gene is TRBJ2-5, the V gene TRBV5-6; 9 positions match TRBD1. V dropped 5 bases and J dropped 4; count of bases not matched to a gene: 9. CDR1 is SGHDT, CDR2 YYEEEE, per germline. The CDR3 contains 15 residues.

This clone was observed a few times. The chain employs TRBV11-2 and TRBJ2-3, with 10 bases lining up with TRBD2. J gave up 8 bases and V 5 bases, and 4 bases lay outside the gene matches. CDR3 length equals 13 residues. CDR1 is SGHAT, CDR2 FQNNGV, per germline. The CDR3 bases are TGTGCCAGCAGCCTCCGGACTAGCGGTACGCAGTATTTT. Translated, it gives CASSLRTSGTQYF.

This clone came up a few times. V and J are TRBV6-1 and TRBJ1-5; D ambiguous. Germline V gene lookup returns CDR1 MNHNS and CDR2 SASEGT. V was trimmed by 3 bases and J by 7 bases, leaving 10 bases between them. There are 13 residues in the CDR3. CDR3 sequence reads: CASSDSIRQPQHF. In DNA form, the CDR3 reads TGTGCCAGCAGTGATAGCATTCGGCAGCCCCAGCATTTT.

This sequence joins TRBV19 and TRBJ1-2; TRBD1 matches 10 bases. Germline values: CDR1 LNHDA, CDR2 SQIVND (reference sequence). Germline trimming cut 1 base from V and 8 bases from J; bases unmatched to any gene: 7. The CDR3 length is 15 residues. CDR3 bases: TGTGCCAGTAGTATAGCCTGGGACAGGGGTACGGGCTACACCTTC. This sequence encodes CASSIAWDRGTGYTF.

This chain links TRBV7-2 with TRBJ2-1; 13 bases are a match to TRBD2. Germline CDR1 reads SGHTA; CDR2 reads FQGNSA. CDR3 size: 19 residues. V trimming: 3 bases; J trimming: 0 bases; junction bases outside the gene matches: 8. The CDR3 DNA reads TGTGCCAGCAGCTTCGGGACTAGCGGGGCCTTGAGCTCCTACAATGAGCAGTTCTTC. Translating gives CASSFGTSGALSSYNEQFF.

The chain links TRBV5-8 to TRBJ2-1; 8 bases agree with TRBD2. The germline gives CDR1 SGHTS, CDR2 YDEGEE. CDR3 length: 15 residues. V was clipped by 2 bases and J by 6 bases; unmatched bases: 7. The CDR3 loop is CASSFESGGFNEQFF. CDR3 nucleotide sequence: TGTGCCAGCAGCTTTGAGAGCGGGGGTTTCAATGAGCAGTTCTTC.

This clone was observed a few times. The V and J genes are TRBV28 and TRBJ2-4, with D unclear. In germline, CDR1 is MDHEN, CDR2 SYDVKM. There are 14 residues in the CDR3. The V end was cut by 3 bases, the J end by 2 bases, with 8 bases between. The CDR3, as DNA: TGTGCCAGCAGTTTCGTTGGCACCAAAAACATTCAGTACTTC. Translating it yields CASSFVGTKNIQYF.

This clone was picked up a small number of times. The genes are TRBV10-3 and TRBJ1-3; unclear D gene. Germline V gives CDR1 ENHRY, CDR2 SYGVKD. V gave up 3 bases and J gave up 1 base, with 4 bases separating them. CDR3 length: 13 residues. CDR3 in DNA: TGTGCCATCAGTGACCTATCTGGAAACACCATATATTTT. As protein: CAISDLSGNTIYF.

The rearrangement uses TRBV9 and TRBJ1-1; 7 bases are shared with TRBD1. The V gene end was trimmed by 3 bases and the J gene end by 4 bases; junction bases not matched to a gene: 6. This CDR3 region has 14 residues. The germline V gene encodes CDR1 SGDLS and CDR2 YYNGEE. The CDR3 reads CASSAQGTGTEAFF. The CDR3 DNA sequence: TGTGCCAGCAGCGCACAGGGGACTGGCACTGAAGCTTTCTTT. Full variable domain (rest looked up from reference TRBV9 and TRBJ1-1): DSGVTQTPKHLITATGQRVTLRCSPRSGDLSVYWYQQSLDQGLQFLIQYYNGEERAKGNILERFSAQQFPDLHSELNLSSLELGDSALYFCASSAQGTGTEAFFGQGTRLTVV.

This clone has just a few counts. The chain carries TRBV7-8 and TRBJ1-2; 8 bases agree with TRBD1. The CDR3 length is 13 residues. The germline V gene encodes CDR1 SGHVS and CDR2 FQNEAQ. The trim removed 1 base at V and 8 bases at J, leaving 3 bases unmatched. The CDR3 here is CASSLGQGRGYTF. The CDR3 bases are TGTGCCAGCAGCTTAGGACAGGGGCGAGGCTACACCTTC. The whole variable domain, filled in from reference TRBV7-8 and TRBJ1-2, reads GAGVSQSPRYKVAKRGQDVALRCDPISGHVSLFWYQQALGQGPEFLTYFQNEAQLDKSGLPSDRFFAERPEGSVSTLKIQRTQQEDSAVYLCASSLGQGRGYTFGSGTRLTVV.

The rearrangement uses TRBV29-1 and TRBJ2-3; D may be TRBD2 (5 bases). Germline CDR1 reads SQVTM; CDR2 reads ANQGSEA. Trimming pared 3 bases from V and 6 bases from J, leaving 19 bases between. The CDR3 extends over 15 amino acids. The CDR3 region is CSVEDREGLGDTQYF. The CDR3 bases are TGCAGCGTTGAGGATCGGGAAGGACTCGGGGATACGCAGTATTTT.

This clone was counted a few times. The gene calls are TRBV2 and TRBJ2-5, with 7 nucleotides matching TRBD1. This CDR3 has 14 amino acids. With V trimmed by 6 bases and J by 1 base, 5 bases remained unmatched. Germline CDR1 is SNHLY and CDR2 is FYNNEI. DNA for the CDR3: TGTGCCAGCAGCGTGGGGACAGTCCAAGAGACCCAGTACTTC. This sequence encodes CASSVGTVQETQYF.

Only a few counts were recorded for this clone. This chain links TRBV7-9 with TRBJ1-2; D might be TRBD1 (5 bases). The CDR3 loop spans 14 amino acids. V was shortened by 1 base and J by 3 bases, with 9 bases between the two germline ends. CDR1 and CDR2 from the germline V gene are SEHNR and FQNEAQ (reference sequence). In DNA form, the CDR3 reads TGTGCCAGCAGCTTAGGACAGAGTTACTATGGCTACACCTTC. As protein: CASSLGQSYYGYTF.

This clone has only a few counts. This chain joins TRBV5-4 and TRBJ2-2; D perhaps matches TRBD2 (6 bases). The CDR3 has 15 residues. Trimming pared 4 bases from V and 0 bases from J, leaving 10 bases between. From germline, CDR1 is SGHNT and CDR2 YYREEE (reference sequence). DNA of the CDR3: TGTGCCAGCAGCGCCGGGACTTCGAACACCGGGGAGCTGTTTTTT. Protein sequence: CASSAGTSNTGELFF.

This sequence joins TRBV9 and TRBJ1-2; tentatively, D is TRBD1 (6 bases). The CDR3 spans 14 residues. Trimming cost V 3 bases and J 2 bases, with 11 bases left between them. The germline V gene has CDR1 SGDLS and CDR2 YYNGEE. This CDR3 reads CASSESDRNYGYTF. CDR3 nucleotides: TGTGCCAGCAGCGAAAGCGACAGGAACTATGGCTACACCTTC.